This T cell receptor beta chain was documented in a study of shared clonotypes between healthy human individuals. Overall study results and limits: Relative to their counterparts shared across all four donors, non-shared clonotypes exhibited diminished generation probabilities. Clonotype sharing among donors was expected to depend on sequencing depth.

A single count supports this clone. Its antigen is unknown. Naive CD45RA+ and memory CD45RA-negative subsets were split from CD4+ cells. V lost 2 bases and J lost 7, with 27 bases in between. The CDR3 runs 19 residues. Per germline, CDR1 MDHEN and CDR2 SYDVKM. Deep level was the assay's run setting. Only in-frame clones appear in the TCRdb table, and some are missing; sequencing was by immunoSEQ multiplex PCR. Of over 2 million clones detected, about 95% appear once; the ten largest clones hold 0.1% to 0.15%. The sequence was obtained from a man younger than 35 in good health. The material sequenced was naive CD4+ T cells sorted from blood. Specified subset: CD45RA+ positively selected. The chain joins TRBV28 to TRBJ2-4; the D call may be TRBD1 or TRBD2 (5 bases each). As DNA, the CDR3 is TGTGCCAGCAGTTTAAGCCGCGTCCGGGACCCCCGTACTGATAACATTCAGTACTTC. It yields the protein CASSLSRVRDPRTDNIQYF.